The 32 T cell receptor beta chains below all came from one sample that was sequenced in a study of T cell clonotyping in hematopoietic cell transplantation. Method: immunoSEQ multiplex PCR; TCRdb's copy keeps in-frame clones and lacks some. The sample includes roughly 44,000 clones, roughly 96% of them seen just once. The sample comprised peripheral blood mononuclear cells. The receptors were gathered from a man younger than 45 in good health. Some clones in this sample may be carry-over from other donors' samples.

The table lists this clone with a few counts. This chain uses TRBV6-5 with TRBJ1-1; D gene uncertain. V was shortened by 6 bases and J by 2 bases, with 10 bases between the two germline ends. The V gene's germline CDR1 is MNHEY and CDR2 SVGAGI. There are 13 residues in the CDR3. CDR3 loop: CASSTGINTEAFF. For the CDR3, the DNA is TGTGCCAGCAGCACGGGCATTAACACTGAAGCTTTCTTT.

This clone is a singleton in its sample. The chain has TRBV7-9 and TRBJ1-1; D not certain. Deletions cut 3 bases from V and 5 bases from J, with 13 bases between. The germline gives CDR1 SEHNR, CDR2 FQNEAQ (reference sequence). The CDR3 has 14 residues. The CDR3 sequence: CASSFPRLGTEAFF. CDR3 sequence (DNA): TGTGCCAGCAGCTTCCCTCGTTTGGGAACTGAAGCTTTCTTT.

The chain recombines TRBV11-3 with TRBJ2-7; D is uncertain. Germline CDR1 reads SGHNT; CDR2 reads YENEEA. This CDR3 spans 13 amino acids. Trimming took off 5 bases at V and 2 bases at J, with 10 bases between the two ends. Here the CDR3 reads CASSETAPYEQYF. The CDR3 DNA is TGTGCCAGCAGCGAGACGGCTCCCTACGAGCAGTACTTC.

The rearrangement uses TRBV19 and TRBJ2-1, with 10 bases fitting TRBD1. CDR1 LNHDA and CDR2 SQIVND come from the germline V gene (reference sequence). The CDR3 consists of 13 residues. V lost 6 bases and J lost 6; bases outside the gene matches: 2. Written as DNA, the CDR3 is TGTGCCAGTAGGGGGACAGGGGTCAATGAGCAGTTCTTC. The encoded protein is CASRGTGVNEQFF.

The rearrangement links TRBV5-1 to TRBJ1-5; perhaps TRBD1 as D (6 bases). V lost 9 bases, J lost 0 bases, and 16 bases lay in between. The V gene's germline CDR1 is SGHRS and CDR2 YFSETQ. CDR3 length: 15 amino acids. The CDR3 bases are TGCGCCACCCCGGGGAGGGGGTATAGCAATCAGCCCCAGCATTTT. Residues: CATPGRGYSNQPQHF.

The chain combines TRBV11-3 with TRBJ2-3; D unclear. The germline CDR1 and CDR2 sequences are SGHNT and YENEEA. V was shortened by 4 bases and J by 4 bases, with 24 bases between the two germline ends. The CDR3 consists of 18 residues. CDR3 nucleotide sequence: TGTGCCAGCAGCTCCCCTAGGATCCCACCTACTGGTCCAGATACGCAGTATTTT. Residues: CASSSPRIPPTGPDTQYF.

The chain links TRBV6-5 to TRBJ1-1, with D perhaps matching TRBD1 (6 bases). The CDR3 spans 15 residues. Trimming removed 7 bases at V and 4 bases at J, with 19 bases between. Per the germline V gene, CDR1 is MNHEY and CDR2 is SVGAGI. The chain's CDR3 is CASNKRGGFATEAFF. CDR3 DNA sequence: TGTGCCAGCAATAAACGAGGGGGGTTTGCCACTGAAGCTTTCTTT.

This chain connects TRBV19 to TRBJ2-5, with TRBD2 identical over 7 bases. The CDR3 loop spans 15 amino acids. With 9 bases clipped from V and 5 bases from J, the junction kept 15 bases outside the gene matches. Germline V gene lookup returns CDR1 LNHDA and CDR2 SQIVND (reference sequence). CDR3 region: CASNGGRGRTETQYF. Here the CDR3 DNA reads TGTGCCAGCAACGGAGGCCGCGGGAGAACGGAGACCCAGTACTTC.

This sequence joins TRBV5-1 and TRBJ1-2; 7 nucleotides match TRBD1. The CDR3 runs to 14 residues. Germline CDR1 and CDR2: SGHRS and YFSETQ. With 4 bases clipped from V and 8 bases from J, the junction kept 11 bases outside the gene matches. CDR3 in DNA: TGCGCCAGCAGCCTGGGAGGGGACAGCCGCGGCTACACCTTC. Its protein product is CASSLGGDSRGYTF.

V usage is TRBV7-8 and J usage is TRBJ2-5; a weak D match, TRBD2 (6 bases). Germline V CDR1 and CDR2: SGHVS, FQNEAQ. This CDR3 is built from 15 residues. The V gene lost 1 base and the J gene lost 5 bases, with 14 bases spanning the gap. CDR3 protein: CASSLVEGGGETQYF. The CDR3 DNA reads as TGTGCCAGCAGCTTAGTCGAGGGTGGGGGGGAGACCCAGTACTTC.

V and J are TRBV18 and TRBJ1-4; 7 positions match TRBD1. Looked up from germline, CDR1 is KGHSH and CDR2 is LQKENI. V lost 3 bases and J lost 8; bases outside the gene matches: 9. The CDR3 has 15 amino acids. CDR3 DNA sequence: TGTGCCAGCTCACCTCCCAACAGGGGAGGGGAAAAACTGTTTTTT. Translated, it gives CASSPPNRGGEKLFF.

The chain combines TRBV5-1 with TRBJ2-2; the D is unclear. The V gene's germline CDR1 is SGHRS and CDR2 YFSETQ. The CDR3 has 14 amino acids. Between the trimmed V and J ends, which lost 0 bases and 4 bases, there was a span of 7 bases. The DNA for the CDR3 is TGCGCCAGCAGCTTGGGGCGTTTCACCGGGGAGCTGTTTTTT. Translated: CASSLGRFTGELFF.

The chain is built from TRBV4-2 and TRBJ2-1; the match to TRBD2 covers 10 bases. The CDR3 length is 18 residues. CDR1 and CDR2 from the germline V gene are LGHNA and YNFKEQ. V dropped 4 bases and J dropped 7; count of bases not matched to a gene: 16. CDR3 sequence reads: CASSRQVQREGSWNEQFF. CDR3 bases: TGTGCCAGCAGCCGACAGGTCCAGCGGGAGGGCTCTTGGAATGAGCAGTTCTTC.

The chain employs TRBV20-1 and TRBJ2-7; D gene unclear. The germline V and J ends were trimmed by 3 bases and 4 bases, with 7 bases remaining between them. The CDR3 is made up of 11 amino acids. The V gene's germline CDR1 is DFQATT and CDR2 SNEGSKA (reference sequence). CDR3 bases: TGCAGTGCTAGCGGGCAGTACGAGCAGTACTTC. As protein: CSASGQYEQYF.

V is TRBV7-6 and J is TRBJ2-1; 8 nucleotides line up with TRBD1. Per germline, CDR1 SGHVS and CDR2 FNYEAQ. The CDR3 spans 16 residues. The V and J ends lost 1 base and 4 bases, in that order; junction bases with no gene match: 6. The CDR3 DNA reads TGTGCCAGCAGCTTAGAAGGGACAGGAAGATACAATGAGCAGTTCTTC. Translation: CASSLEGTGRYNEQFF.

This chain joins TRBV27 and TRBJ2-2; 8 bases fit TRBD2. In germline, CDR1 is MNHEY, CDR2 SMNVEV (reference sequence). Trimming cost V 6 bases and J 4 bases; bases outside gene matches: 4. The CDR3 contains 14 residues. The CDR3 sequence is CASSSSGSTGELFF. In DNA form, the CDR3 reads TGTGCCAGCAGCTCGAGCGGGAGCACCGGGGAGCTGTTTTTT.

CDR3 in amino acids: CASSQPSQETQYF. The CDR3 DNA follows: TGTGCCAGCAGCCAACCCTCCCAAGAGACCCAGTACTTC. This rearrangement joins TRBV14 to TRBJ2-5; D is uncertain. V was shortened by 2 bases and J by 1 base, with 5 bases between the two germline ends. Germline CDR1 SGHDN, CDR2 FVKESK. The CDR3 length is 13 residues.

The genes are TRBV9 and TRBJ2-5, with a possible D match to TRBD1 (5 bases). Trimming removed 4 bases from V and 1 base from J, with 14 bases in between. The CDR3 has 15 residues. Germline loops: CDR1 SGDLS, CDR2 YYNGEE. The CDR3 sequence is CASSLDRQRQETQYF. The CDR3 bases are TGTGCCAGCAGCTTGGATAGACAGCGCCAAGAGACCCAGTACTTC.

The chain couples TRBV13 to TRBJ2-5, with D possibly matching TRBD1 (6 bases). Trimming shortened V by 4 bases and J by 1 base, and 10 bases separated the two germline ends. The CDR3 extends over 14 amino acids. Per the germline V gene, CDR1 is PRHDT and CDR2 is FYEKMQ (reference sequence). CDR3 DNA: TGTGCCAGCAGCTGGGGGCAGGGCCAAGAGACCCAGTACTTC. Protein: CASSWGQGQETQYF.

This chain links TRBV29-1 with TRBJ1-2; D gene unclear. The CDR3 is made up of 16 amino acids. The V and J ends lost 0 bases and 8 bases respectively, with 22 bases between them. Germline V gene data show CDR1 as SQVTM and CDR2 as ANQGSEA. The CDR3 region has the DNA TGCAGCGTTGAAGATGATAAGCATGGCAGGAGGGTCGGCTACACCTTC. Translated, it gives CSVEDDKHGRRVGYTF.

The chain joins TRBV2 to TRBJ2-7; unclear D gene. Deletions cut 6 bases from V and 7 bases from J, with 10 bases between. CDR1 SNHLY and CDR2 FYNNEI come from the germline V gene. The CDR3 extends over 11 amino acids. In DNA form, the CDR3 reads TGTGCCAGCAGGGTTCGGTCGGAGCAGTACTTC. Its translation: CASRVRSEQYF.

As DNA, the CDR3 is TGCGCCAGCAGCCAAGGTGGACTTCTATCCTCCTACAATGAGCAGTTCTTC. Its protein is CASSQGGLLSSYNEQFF. The genes are TRBV4-3 and TRBJ2-1, with D maybe TRBD2 (5 bases). The length of the CDR3 is 17 residues. The V end lost 1 base, the J end lost 0 bases, and 13 bases lay between the germline ends. Germline CDR1 reads LGHNA; CDR2 reads YSLEER.

The gene calls are TRBV7-2 and TRBJ1-5; unclear D gene. The V gene's germline CDR1 is SGHTA and CDR2 FQGNSA. This CDR3 is 18 amino acids long. Trimming removed 2 bases from V and 0 bases from J, with 17 bases in between. CDR3 DNA sequence: TGTGCCAGCAGCTTATCGGCAGGCGGATATAGTAGCAATCAGCCCCAGCATTTT. Translating it yields CASSLSAGGYSSNQPQHF.

V and J are TRBV7-2 and TRBJ2-7; 14 bases map to TRBD2. V was pared by 0 bases and J by 4 bases, with 11 bases of the junction left unmatched. CDR1 SGHTA and CDR2 FQGNSA come from the germline V gene. The CDR3 totals 19 residues. CDR3 in amino acids: CASSLAGGLAGAPFYEQYF. The CDR3 coding sequence is TGTGCCAGCAGCTTAGCGGGGGGACTAGCGGGAGCGCCCTTTTACGAGCAGTACTTC.

The chain joins TRBV9 to TRBJ1-1; tentative D call: TRBD1 (6 bases). The CDR3 has 14 residues. V lost 4 bases to trimming and J lost 1 base, with 11 bases between them. Germline lookup yields CDR1 SGDLS and CDR2 YYNGEE. CDR3 sequence reads: CASSPGQKNTEAFF. In DNA, the CDR3 is TGTGCCAGCAGCCCCGGACAGAAGAACACTGAAGCTTTCTTT.

The genes are TRBV7-3 and TRBJ1-1, with 8 nucleotides matching TRBD1. The V segment lost 2 bases and the J segment 5 bases; nucleotides outside the gene matches: 13. Germline V gives CDR1 SGHTA, CDR2 FQGTGA. The CDR3 length is 17 residues. In DNA, the CDR3 is TGTGCCAGCAGCTTAGGGGCAGGGGGCACCTTGGGGACTGAAGCTTTCTTT. Amino acids: CASSLGAGGTLGTEAFF.

The V gene is TRBV25-1, the J gene TRBJ2-7; D remains ambiguous. CDR1 MGHDK and CDR2 SYGVNS come from the germline V gene. The V and J ends lost 4 bases and 4 bases respectively, with 11 bases between them. The length of the CDR3 is 13 residues. In nucleotides, the CDR3 is TGTGCCAGCAGTGTGGAAGACTTTTACGAGCAGTACTTC. It translates to CASSVEDFYEQYF.

The rearrangement joins TRBV19 to TRBJ1-5, with unresolved D. The CDR3 length is 12 residues. Germline V CDR1 and CDR2: LNHDA, SQIVND (reference sequence). Trimming shortened V by 8 bases and J by 2 bases, and 7 bases separated the two germline ends. The chain's CDR3 is CASGSGNQPQHF. The CDR3, as DNA: TGTGCCAGTGGGAGCGGCAATCAGCCCCAGCATTTT.

The chain joins TRBV6-1 to TRBJ2-5; 8 bases align to TRBD2. CDR1 is MNHNS, CDR2 SASEGT, per germline. V shed 5 bases, J shed 5 bases, and the junction held 1 base outside the gene matches. The CDR3 loop spans 12 amino acids. The DNA of the CDR3 is TGTGCCAGCAGTTCTAGCGGGGAGACCCAGTACTTC. Translation: CASSSSGETQYF.

This clone was found once. V usage is TRBV10-3 and J usage is TRBJ1-1; D is uncertain. The CDR3 sequence is 13 residues long. The V end lost 7 bases, the J end lost 2 bases, and 11 bases lay between the germline ends. Looked up from germline, CDR1 is ENHRY and CDR2 is SYGVKD. CDR3 region: CAITTTVNTEAFF. In nucleotides, the CDR3 is TGTGCCATCACCACCACAGTTAACACTGAAGCTTTCTTT.

The rearrangement joins TRBV6-5 to TRBJ2-7; D call uncertain. The CDR3 extends over 14 amino acids. The germline gives CDR1 MNHEY, CDR2 SVGAGI. The V gene lost 7 bases and the J gene lost 0 bases, with 13 bases spanning the gap. The CDR3 spells CASTPTRSSYEQYF. DNA for the CDR3: TGTGCCAGCACCCCAACCCGGAGCTCCTACGAGCAGTACTTC.

The chain combines TRBV30 with TRBJ1-5; D is perhaps TRBD1 (5 bases). The V gene lost 0 bases and the J gene lost 0 bases, with 15 bases spanning the gap. The CDR3 has 17 amino acids. CDR1 is GTSNPN and CDR2 is SVGIG in the germline V gene (reference sequence). CDR3: CAWSVGRGQYSNQPQHF. CDR3 coding DNA: TGTGCCTGGAGTGTAGGGAGGGGTCAATATAGCAATCAGCCCCAGCATTTT.